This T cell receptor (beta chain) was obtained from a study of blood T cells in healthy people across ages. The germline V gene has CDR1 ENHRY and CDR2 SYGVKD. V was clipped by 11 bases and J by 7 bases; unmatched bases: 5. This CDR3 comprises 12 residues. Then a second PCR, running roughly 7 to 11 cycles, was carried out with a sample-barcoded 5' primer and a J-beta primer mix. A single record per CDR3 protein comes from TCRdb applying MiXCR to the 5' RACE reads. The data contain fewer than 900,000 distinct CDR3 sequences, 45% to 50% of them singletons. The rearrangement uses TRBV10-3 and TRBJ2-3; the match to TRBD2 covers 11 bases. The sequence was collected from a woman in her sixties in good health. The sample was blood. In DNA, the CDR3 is TGTGCCGCGACTAGCGGGATGAATACGCAGTATTTT. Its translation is CAATSGMNTQYF.